The present TCR beta chain was sequenced within a study of response to subunit inactivated influenza vaccine. J lost 6 bases, V lost 6 bases, and 7 bases had no gene match. The V gene's germline CDR1 is SEHNR and CDR2 FQNEAQ (reference sequence). The CDR3 is 14 amino acids. Study-wide points: Authors suggested few new T cells are recruited by each seasonal influenza vaccination.

TCRdb analysed the RT-PCR reads with MiXCR anew, one entry per CDR3 protein. Among roughly 160,000 distinct CDR3 sequences, approximately 11% were seen once, and the ten largest hold 35% to 40%. To note about this clonotype: The antigen is not known.

Sequenced here: CD8+ T cells sorted from PBMCs, sampled roughly 24 months after vaccination. The rearrangement uses TRBV7-9 and TRBJ2-2; 7 bases map to TRBD1. This sequence was found in a man between 50 and 69 years old who received an inactivated influenza vaccine. DNA for the CDR3: TGTGCCAGCAGGGTACAGGGGATGCCCGGGGAGCTGTTTTTT. Amino acids: CASRVQGMPGELFF.